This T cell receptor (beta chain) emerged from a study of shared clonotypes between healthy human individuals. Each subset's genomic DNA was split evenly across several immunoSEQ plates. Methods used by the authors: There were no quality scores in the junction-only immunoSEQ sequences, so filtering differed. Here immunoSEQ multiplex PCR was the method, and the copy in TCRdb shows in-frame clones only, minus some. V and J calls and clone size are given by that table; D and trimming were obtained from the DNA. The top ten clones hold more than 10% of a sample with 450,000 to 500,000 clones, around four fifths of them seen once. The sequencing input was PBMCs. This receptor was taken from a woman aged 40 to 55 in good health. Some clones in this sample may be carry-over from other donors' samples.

The CDR3 sequence is CASSSTGERNAIRGYTF. The CDR3 coding sequence is TGTGCCAGCAGCTCCACAGGGGAACGGAACGCTATTAGGGGCTACACCTTC. V gene TRBV11-2 combines with J gene TRBJ1-2; 7 bases are a match to TRBD1. The trim removed 4 bases at V and 8 bases at J, leaving 19 bases unmatched. CDR3 size: 17 residues. Germline CDR1 SGHAT, CDR2 FQNNGV. Variable domain in full (rest from reference TRBV11-2 and TRBJ1-2): EAGVAQSPRYKIIEKRQSVAFWCNPISGHATLYWYQQILGQGPKLLIQFQNNGVVDDSQLPKDRFSAERLKGVDSTLKIQPAKLEDSAVYLCASSSTGERNAIRGYTFGSGTRLTVV.